A selection of T cell receptor beta chains follows, all from one sample in a study of blood T cell repertoires in COVID-19. Produced via immunoSEQ multiplex PCR; TCRdb's table is partial and in-frame only. The table shows some 170,000 clones, with more than 85% occurring only once. The specimen was PBMCs or T cells enriched from blood (not recorded which). These receptors originate from a human donor with acute COVID-19. The donor label of this sample is uncertain. The CDR3 runs from the conserved cysteine through the conserved F or W. Each record gives: V gene, J gene, clone size, D gene, CDR3 DNA, CDR3 protein. A D gene is named only where the DNA matches it firmly. The size entry is marked missing in some rows and otherwise reads once, few, many or a size class.

V gene: TRBV7-2
J gene: TRBJ1-5
clone size: NA
D gene: NA
CDR3 DNA: TGTGCCAGCAGCTTTACCGGGTACAGCAATCAGCCCCAGCATTTT
CDR3 protein: CASSFTGYSNQPQHF

V gene: TRBV3-1/TRBV3-2
J gene: TRBJ1-1
clone size: NA
D gene: NA
CDR3 DNA: TGTGCCAGCAGCCACGAAGCGGGGTACACTGAAGCTTTCTTT
CDR3 protein: CASSHEAGYTEAFF

V gene: TRBV19
J gene: TRBJ1-4
clone size: NA
D gene: TRBD1
CDR3 DNA: TGTGCCAGTAGTACAGGGGGTATGGCTAATGAAAAACTGTTTTTT
CDR3 protein: CASSTGGMANEKLFF

V gene: TRBV2
J gene: TRBJ1-2
clone size: NA
D gene: NA
CDR3 DNA: TGTGCCAGCAGTATAACAGGGAGAGAGGGCTACACCTTC
CDR3 protein: CASSITGREGYTF

V gene: TRBV5-6
J gene: TRBJ1-1
clone size: once
D gene: NA
CDR3 DNA: TGTGCCAGCAGCTTGTACGGAGACACTGAAGCTTTCTTT
CDR3 protein: CASSLYGDTEAFF

V gene: TRBV30
J gene: TRBJ1-5
clone size: NA
D gene: TRBD1
CDR3 DNA: TGTGCCTGGAGCGGGACAGCAGGGAATCAGCCCCAGCATTTT
CDR3 protein: CAWSGTAGNQPQHF

V gene: TRBV4-3
J gene: TRBJ2-3
clone size: NA
D gene: NA
CDR3 DNA: TGCGCCAGCAGCCAAGATAGGCAGGCCACAGATACGCAGTATTTT
CDR3 protein: CASSQDRQATDTQYF

V gene: TRBV5-1
J gene: TRBJ1-1
clone size: NA
D gene: TRBD1
CDR3 DNA: TGCGCCAGCAGCCGGAAGGGACAGGGTAGAATGGACGAGGAAGCTTTCTTT
CDR3 protein: CASSRKGQGRMDEEAFF

V gene: TRBV5-6
J gene: TRBJ1-3
clone size: NA
D gene: NA
CDR3 DNA: TGTGCCAGCAGATCACAGGGTTCATCTGGAAACACCATATATTTT
CDR3 protein: CASRSQGSSGNTIYF

V gene: TRBV18
J gene: TRBJ2-5
clone size: NA
D gene: NA
CDR3 DNA: TGTGCCAGCTCACCTTTGGCCTTGGAGACCCAGTACTTC
CDR3 protein: CASSPLALETQYF

V gene: TRBV12-3/TRBV12-4
J gene: TRBJ1-1
clone size: NA
D gene: NA
CDR3 DNA: TGTGCCAGCAGAAGCGGACAGTTAACTGAAGCTTTCTTT
CDR3 protein: CASRSGQLTEAFF

V gene: TRBV7-3
J gene: TRBJ2-3
clone size: NA
D gene: TRBD2
CDR3 DNA: TGTGCCAGCAGCTTAAACGCGGTAGCGGGGGGGCGAGATACGCAGTATTTT
CDR3 protein: CASSLNAVAGGRDTQYF

V gene: TRBV10-3
J gene: TRBJ1-6
clone size: NA
D gene: NA
CDR3 DNA: TGTGCCATCAGCTCTGAGACTAGTAGCTATTCACCCCTCCACTTT
CDR3 protein: CAISSETSSYSPLHF